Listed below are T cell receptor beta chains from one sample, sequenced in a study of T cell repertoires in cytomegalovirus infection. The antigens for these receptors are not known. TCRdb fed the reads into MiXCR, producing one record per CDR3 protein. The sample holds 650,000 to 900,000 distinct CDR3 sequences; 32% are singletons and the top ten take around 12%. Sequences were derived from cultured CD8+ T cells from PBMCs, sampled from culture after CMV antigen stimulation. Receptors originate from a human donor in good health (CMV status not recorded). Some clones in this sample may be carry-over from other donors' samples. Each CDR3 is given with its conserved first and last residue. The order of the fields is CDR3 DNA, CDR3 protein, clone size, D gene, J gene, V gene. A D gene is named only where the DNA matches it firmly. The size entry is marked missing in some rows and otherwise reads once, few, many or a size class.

CDR3nt: TGTGCCAGCAGTTTAGGAAGGGATTTTACCTTC
CDR3aa: CASSLGRDFTF
abundance: few
d_gene: -
j_gene: TRBJ1-2
v_gene: TRBV12-3/TRBV12-4

CDR3nt: TGTGCCAGCAGCCCCACCCTTGACAGGGGGCGCGTCGACGAGCAGTACTTC
CDR3aa: CASSPTLDRGRVDEQYF
abundance: -
d_gene: TRBD1
j_gene: TRBJ2-7
v_gene: TRBV7-9

CDR3nt: TGTGCCAGCAGCCAAGAACTAACCGACAGGGATTATGGCTACACCTTC
CDR3aa: CASSQELTDRDYGYTF
abundance: -
d_gene: TRBD1
j_gene: TRBJ1-2
v_gene: TRBV14

CDR3nt: TGTGCCAGCAGCCTTCATGCTGAAGCTTTCTTT
CDR3aa: CASSLHAEAFF
abundance: -
d_gene: -
j_gene: TRBJ1-1
v_gene: TRBV5-6

CDR3nt: TGTGCCATCAGTGAGTGGAACAATTCACCCCTCCACTTT
CDR3aa: CAISEWNNSPLHF
abundance: -
d_gene: -
j_gene: TRBJ1-6
v_gene: TRBV10-3

CDR3nt: TGTGCCATCCTAGCGGCGAATGAGCAGTTCTTC
CDR3aa: CAILAANEQFF
abundance: -
d_gene: TRBD2
j_gene: TRBJ2-1
v_gene: TRBV10-3

CDR3nt: TGTGCCAGCAGCTTAGGCTTTGGGGTTAATGAGCAGTTCTTC
CDR3aa: CASSLGFGVNEQFF
abundance: -
d_gene: -
j_gene: TRBJ2-1
v_gene: TRBV11-3

CDR3nt: TGTGCCAGCAGTTTATCCCCCTGGGGGCAAGAGACCCAGTACTTC
CDR3aa: CASSLSPWGQETQYF
abundance: few
d_gene: -
j_gene: TRBJ2-5
v_gene: TRBV27

CDR3nt: TGTGCCAGCAGTTACTCGGGGGTGGGCACTGAAGCTTTCTTT
CDR3aa: CASSYSGVGTEAFF
abundance: few
d_gene: -
j_gene: TRBJ1-1
v_gene: TRBV6-5

CDR3nt: TGTGCCAGCAGCTTAGACGAGAGGGGGGAGACCCAGTACTTC
CDR3aa: CASSLDERGETQYF
abundance: few
d_gene: -
j_gene: TRBJ2-5
v_gene: TRBV7-6

CDR3nt: TGTGCCAGCAGCAGACCAGGAATCCCAGATACGCAGTATTTT
CDR3aa: CASSRPGIPDTQYF
abundance: -
d_gene: -
j_gene: TRBJ2-3
v_gene: TRBV11-2

CDR3nt: TGTGCCAGCACTCCCACACCGGGGGGGGACTCCTACGAGCAGTACTTC
CDR3aa: CASTPTPGGDSYEQYF
abundance: few
d_gene: TRBD2
j_gene: TRBJ2-7
v_gene: TRBV12-3/TRBV12-4

CDR3nt: TGTGCCAGCAGCTCAGCGGGGGGGGTTTACAATGAGCAGTTCTTC
CDR3aa: CASSSAGGVYNEQFF
abundance: -
d_gene: TRBD2
j_gene: TRBJ2-1
v_gene: TRBV5-6

CDR3nt: TGTGCCAGCAGCAGTGTTTCGGGGTACAATGAGCAGTTCTTC
CDR3aa: CASSSVSGYNEQFF
abundance: -
d_gene: -
j_gene: TRBJ2-1
v_gene: TRBV7-6

CDR3nt: TGTGCCAGCAGCTTACTCGCCTACGAGCAGTACTTC
CDR3aa: CASSLLAYEQYF
abundance: many
d_gene: -
j_gene: TRBJ2-7
v_gene: TRBV7-9

CDR3nt: TGTGCCAGCAGCGTAGAGGCTAGCGGTGTGGTAGATACGCAGTATTTT
CDR3aa: CASSVEASGVVDTQYF
abundance: -
d_gene: TRBD2
j_gene: TRBJ2-3
v_gene: TRBV9

CDR3nt: TGTGCCAGCGGGACCTACGAGCAGTACTTC
CDR3aa: CASGTYEQYF
abundance: -
d_gene: -
j_gene: TRBJ2-7
v_gene: TRBV27

CDR3nt: TGTGCCAGTACCCAGGCACAGGGCTTCGGTGGCTACACCTTC
CDR3aa: CASTQAQGFGGYTF
abundance: -
d_gene: -
j_gene: TRBJ1-2
v_gene: TRBV19

CDR3nt: TGTGCCAGCAACGGGGCGGGGGTTGACAGCGGGGAGCTGTTTTTT
CDR3aa: CASNGAGVDSGELFF
abundance: -
d_gene: TRBD2
j_gene: TRBJ2-2
v_gene: TRBV2

CDR3nt: TGTGCCAGCCCCCGCCCCGGGACAAACCTCGGGGAGCTGTTTTTT
CDR3aa: CASPRPGTNLGELFF
abundance: -
d_gene: -
j_gene: TRBJ2-2
v_gene: TRBV13

CDR3nt: TGTGCCAGCAGCCCCGTCCCGGGACAGGTGGAGACCCAGTACTTC
CDR3aa: CASSPVPGQVETQYF
abundance: many
d_gene: TRBD1
j_gene: TRBJ2-5
v_gene: TRBV7-2

CDR3nt: TGCGCCAGCAGTGAGTCGACGGGGTCCGGTGAAGCTTTCTTT
CDR3aa: CASSESTGSGEAFF
abundance: few
d_gene: -
j_gene: TRBJ1-1
v_gene: TRBV10-2

CDR3nt: TGCAGTGCTAGAGAGGACAGAAATCAAATGAACACTGAAGCTTTCTTT
CDR3aa: CSAREDRNQMNTEAFF
abundance: few
d_gene: -
j_gene: TRBJ1-1
v_gene: TRBV20-1

CDR3nt: TGTGCCAGCCTCCGGACGGCCCACACTGAAGCTTTCTTT
CDR3aa: CASLRTAHTEAFF
abundance: -
d_gene: -
j_gene: TRBJ1-1
v_gene: TRBV6-5

CDR3nt: TGTGCCAGCAGCTTAGTGGGGGCGCAGTTCTTC
CDR3aa: CASSLVGAQFF
abundance: many
d_gene: -
j_gene: TRBJ2-1
v_gene: TRBV7-6

CDR3nt: TGTGCCATCGGGAATAACCCTAACTCTGGAAACACCATATATTTT
CDR3aa: CAIGNNPNSGNTIYF
abundance: -
d_gene: -
j_gene: TRBJ1-3
v_gene: TRBV4-2

CDR3nt: TGTGCCAGCAGCCCCACAGGGGAAAAGGACACTGAAGCTTCCTTT
CDR3aa: CASSPTGEKDTEASF
abundance: -
d_gene: TRBD1
j_gene: TRBJ1-1
v_gene: TRBV13

CDR3nt: TGTGCCAGCAGCGGCAGGGGGCGTGATGGCTACACCTTC
CDR3aa: CASSGRGRDGYTF
abundance: -
d_gene: TRBD1
j_gene: TRBJ1-2
v_gene: TRBV7-6

CDR3nt: TGTGCCAGTAGTATGGTAGGGGTCACCTACGAGCAGTACTTC
CDR3aa: CASSMVGVTYEQYF
abundance: -
d_gene: -
j_gene: TRBJ2-7
v_gene: TRBV19

CDR3nt: TGTGCCAGTACCGTCTTGCACCGGGACATGAACACTGAAGCTTTCTTT
CDR3aa: CASTVLHRDMNTEAFF
abundance: -
d_gene: -
j_gene: TRBJ1-1
v_gene: TRBV19

CDR3nt: TGTGCCAGCAGTGGGCTACTAGCGGGGGGGGTCGATGAGCAGTTCTTC
CDR3aa: CASSGLLAGGVDEQFF
abundance: -
d_gene: TRBD2
j_gene: TRBJ2-1
v_gene: TRBV6-1

CDR3nt: TGTGCCAGCAGCTTAAGTCGACGGGGGGGCTCCTACGAGCAGTACTTC
CDR3aa: CASSLSRRGGSYEQYF
abundance: few
d_gene: TRBD2
j_gene: TRBJ2-7
v_gene: TRBV7-2

CDR3nt: TGTGCCAGCGGCCGGGGCGAGGGCTCCTACGAGCAGTACTTC
CDR3aa: CASGRGEGSYEQYF
abundance: few
d_gene: -
j_gene: TRBJ2-7
v_gene: TRBV27

CDR3nt: TGTGCCAGCAGTGTGAATACGGCTCTGGAGACCCAGTACTTC
CDR3aa: CASSVNTALETQYF
abundance: few
d_gene: -
j_gene: TRBJ2-5
v_gene: TRBV6-1

CDR3nt: TGTGCCAGCAGCTACAATTCCGCAGATACGCAGTATTTT
CDR3aa: CASSYNSADTQYF
abundance: -
d_gene: -
j_gene: TRBJ2-3
v_gene: TRBV6-5

CDR3nt: TGTGCCATCAGTGCCCTAGGGACTAGCGGTGTGACCTACGAGCAGTACTTC
CDR3aa: CAISALGTSGVTYEQYF
abundance: -
d_gene: TRBD2
j_gene: TRBJ2-7
v_gene: TRBV10-3

CDR3nt: TGTGCCAGCAGTTTAGAGGTCAGGGATACGCAGTATTTT
CDR3aa: CASSLEVRDTQYF
abundance: once
d_gene: -
j_gene: TRBJ2-3
v_gene: TRBV2

CDR3nt: TGTGCCAGTAGAATGTCACCCTCTGGGGCCAACGTCCTGACTTTC
CDR3aa: CASRMSPSGANVLTF
abundance: -
d_gene: -
j_gene: TRBJ2-6
v_gene: TRBV19

CDR3nt: TGCGCCAGCAGCTGGACTAGCGGGGGGCCCAATGAGCAGTTCTTC
CDR3aa: CASSWTSGGPNEQFF
abundance: -
d_gene: TRBD2
j_gene: TRBJ2-1
v_gene: TRBV4-1

CDR3nt: TGTGCCAGCAGTCCGGCTACAGGGTTAACTAGCACAGATACGCAGTATTTT
CDR3aa: CASSPATGLTSTDTQYF
abundance: once
d_gene: -
j_gene: TRBJ2-3
v_gene: TRBV6-2/TRBV6-3